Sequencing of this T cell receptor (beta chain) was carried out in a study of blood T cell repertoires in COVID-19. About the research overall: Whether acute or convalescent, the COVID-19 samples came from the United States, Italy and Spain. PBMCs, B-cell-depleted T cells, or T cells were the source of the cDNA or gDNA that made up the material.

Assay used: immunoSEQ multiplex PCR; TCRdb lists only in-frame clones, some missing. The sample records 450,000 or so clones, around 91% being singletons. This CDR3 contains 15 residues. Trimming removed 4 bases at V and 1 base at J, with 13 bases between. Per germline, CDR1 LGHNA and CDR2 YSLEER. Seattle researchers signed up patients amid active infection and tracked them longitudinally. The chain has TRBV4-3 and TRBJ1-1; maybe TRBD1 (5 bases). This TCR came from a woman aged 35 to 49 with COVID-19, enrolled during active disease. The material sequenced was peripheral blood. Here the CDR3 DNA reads TGCGCCAGCAGCCTCGACAGTTTAGGGAACACTGAAGCTTTCTTT. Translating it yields CASSLDSLGNTEAFF.